The 30 T cell receptor beta chains below were found in one sample sequenced in a study of blood T cell repertoires in COVID-19. The table came from immunoSEQ multiplex PCR; TCRdb's copy has only in-frame clones and leaves some out. The table lists about 80,000 clones, under 85% of them singletons. Sequences were obtained from peripheral blood. Receptors originate from a human donor in a cohort sampled during active COVID-19.

The chain joins TRBV10-1 to TRBJ1-5; 7 bases line up with TRBD1. This CDR3 contains 18 residues. V lost 10 bases to trimming and J lost 0 bases; unmatched junction nucleotides: 18. CDR1 WNHNN and CDR2 SYGVQD come from the germline V gene (reference sequence). Written as DNA, the CDR3 is TGCGCCAACAGCCGGGACAGTAATAACCCTTATAGCAATCAGCCCCAGCATTTT. Amino acid sequence: CANSRDSNNPYSNQPQHF.

The chain carries TRBV27 and TRBJ1-3, with a tentative D call TRBD1 (5 bases). CDR3 length: 16 residues. Germline assignment: CDR1 MNHEY and CDR2 SMNVEV (reference sequence). Trimming cost V 5 bases and J 0 bases, with 14 bases left between them. The CDR3 DNA reads as TGTGCCAGCAGTCTAAGGCAGGGCCTCTCTGGAAACACCATATATTTT. Translating it yields CASSLRQGLSGNTIYF.

This clone was observed a handful of times. V usage is TRBV27 and J usage is TRBJ1-2, with 7 bases fitting TRBD1. Trimming cost V 2 bases and J 5 bases; bases outside gene matches: 5. Looked up from germline, CDR1 is MNHEY and CDR2 is SMNVEV (reference sequence). This CDR3 comprises 14 residues. CDR3 nucleotides: TGTGCCAGCAGTTTAGGGGGACAGCCTTATGGCTACACCTTC. Protein product: CASSLGGQPYGYTF.

This clone was recorded a few times. The V call is TRBV5-8, the J call TRBJ1-6, with D perhaps TRBD1 (5 bases). The germline gives CDR1 SGHTS, CDR2 YDEGEE. Deletions cut 4 bases from V and 6 bases from J, with 11 bases between. There are 14 residues in the CDR3. The CDR3 here is CASSQLGGNSPLHF. In DNA, the CDR3 is TGTGCCAGCAGCCAACTGGGGGGTAATTCACCCCTCCACTTT.

The rearrangement links TRBV28 to TRBJ2-2; D may be TRBD2 (6 bases). This CDR3 contains 14 residues. CDR1 and CDR2 (germline): MDHEN, SYDVKM. The V end lost 3 bases, the J end lost 9 bases, and 14 bases lay between the germline ends. CDR3 nucleotide sequence: TGTGCCAGCAGTTTGGGACTTCCCCCCCGGGAGCTGTTTTTT. The encoded protein is CASSLGLPPRELFF.

V and J are TRBV28 and TRBJ1-1, with TRBD1 identical over 8 bases. V trimming: 6 bases; J trimming: 3 bases; junction bases outside the gene matches: 6. Per germline, CDR1 MDHEN and CDR2 SYDVKM. CDR3 length: 14 residues. CDR3 in amino acids: CASRSGQGHTEAFF. DNA of the CDR3: TGTGCCAGCAGAAGCGGACAGGGCCACACTGAAGCTTTCTTT. The full variable domain, with the rest looked up from reference TRBV28 and TRBJ1-1, is DVKVTQSSRYLVKRTGEKVFLECVQDMDHENMFWYRQDPGLGLRLIYFSYDVKMKEKGDIPEGYSVSREKKERFSLILESASTNQTSMYLCASRSGQGHTEAFFGQGTRLTVV.

This clone was picked up a small number of times. This chain links TRBV4-2 with TRBJ2-1; perhaps TRBD1 as D (6 bases). Germline loops: CDR1 LGHNA, CDR2 YNFKEQ. V gave up 4 bases and J gave up 2 bases, with 15 bases separating them. This CDR3 is built from 16 residues. The CDR3 sequence is CASSLKGGETYNEQFF. In DNA, the CDR3 is TGTGCCAGCAGCCTTAAAGGGGGAGAGACCTACAATGAGCAGTTCTTC.

This rearrangement joins TRBV11-1 to TRBJ1-2; weak D call: TRBD1 (5 bases). Germline V gene lookup returns CDR1 SGHAT and CDR2 FQDESV (reference sequence). The CDR3 is 16 residues long. V dropped 5 bases and J dropped 2 bases, with 18 bases sitting between them. The CDR3: CASSARAGRLNYGYTF. The CDR3 bases are TGTGCCAGCAGCGCCCGAGCAGGGCGGTTGAACTATGGCTACACCTTC.

This clone has just a few counts. The V gene is TRBV19, the J gene TRBJ1-3; 10 nucleotides agree with TRBD1. The germline V gene encodes CDR1 LNHDA and CDR2 SQIVND (reference sequence). The CDR3 spans 13 residues. V dropped 9 bases and J dropped 8; count of bases not matched to a gene: 7. The CDR3 region is CASSGTGVHTIYF. CDR3 bases: TGTGCCAGCTCCGGGACAGGGGTACACACCATATATTTT.

The chain recombines TRBV9 with TRBJ2-1, with D possibly TRBD2 on 6 matching bases. This CDR3 is 15 amino acids long. With 4 bases removed from V and 1 base from J, the gap between germline ends came to 12 bases. The germline gives CDR1 SGDLS, CDR2 YYNGEE. This chain's CDR3 is CASSLGLFSYNEQFF. CDR3 DNA: TGTGCCAGCAGCCTCGGACTATTTTCCTACAATGAGCAGTTCTTC.

DNA of the CDR3: TGTGCCAGCAGAGTTGGGGACAGGGATCACACTGAAGCTTTCTTT. Translation gives CASRVGDRDHTEAFF. The chain recombines TRBV28 with TRBJ1-1; TRBD1 agrees at 9 bases. The junction had 8 bases not matched to a gene; V was cut back by 6 bases and J by 3 bases. The CDR3 runs to 15 residues. Germline V gives CDR1 MDHEN, CDR2 SYDVKM.

The V call is TRBV11-3, the J call TRBJ2-7, with 9 bases lining up with TRBD1. The CDR3 has 14 residues. After removal of 5 bases from V and 9 bases from J, the junction contained 11 bases not matched to a gene. CDR1 is SGHNT, CDR2 YENEEA, per germline. Here the CDR3 reads CASSPWTGAPGQYF. For the CDR3, the DNA is TGTGCCAGCAGCCCCTGGACAGGGGCGCCAGGGCAGTACTTC.

The V gene is TRBV2, the J gene TRBJ1-5; 11 bases match TRBD1. The V gene's germline CDR1 is SNHLY and CDR2 FYNNEI. V lost 6 bases, J lost 1 base, and 2 bases stayed unmatched. The CDR3 is 15 residues long. The CDR3 nucleotides read TGTGCCAGCAGCGGGGACAGGGGGAGCAATCAGCCCCAGCATTTT. Translation: CASSGDRGSNQPQHF.

The chain links TRBV18 to TRBJ1-2; tentative D call: TRBD1 (5 bases). This CDR3 comprises 15 residues. The germline CDR1 and CDR2 sequences are KGHSH and LQKENI. Trimming took off 6 bases at V and 4 bases at J, with 18 bases between the two ends. The CDR3 loop is CASSLSEQVTYGYTF. In DNA, the CDR3 is TGTGCCAGCTCCCTCTCCGAACAGGTGACCTATGGCTACACCTTC.

The rearrangement uses TRBV27 and TRBJ1-1; a weak D match, TRBD1 (5 bases). This CDR3 is 16 amino acids long. Germline-derived CDR1 and CDR2 are MNHEY and SMNVEV (reference sequence). Trimming removed 7 bases at V and 0 bases at J, with 18 bases between. CDR3 sequence reads: CASKGILKTVNTEAFF. The CDR3 coding sequence is TGTGCCAGCAAAGGGATCTTAAAGACAGTGAACACTGAAGCTTTCTTT.

The chain uses TRBV5-6 and TRBJ2-7, with a possible D match to TRBD2 (7 bases). The CDR3 contains 13 residues. V lost 3 bases and J 10 bases, leaving 17 bases between the germline ends. Germline V gives CDR1 SGHDT, CDR2 YYEEEE. The DNA of the CDR3 is TGTGCCAGCAGCTCCTCGGGACGGGGGGCCCAGTACTTC. Residues: CASSSSGRGAQYF.

The chain couples TRBV3-1 (or the pseudogene TRBV3-2) to TRBJ2-7; 8 positions match TRBD2. From germline, CDR1 is LGHDT and CDR2 YNNKEL (reference sequence). The CDR3 sequence is 15 residues long. Unmatched junction bases numbered 4, after V lost 1 base and J lost 2 bases. The CDR3 nucleotides are TGTGCCAGCAGCCAAGGCCCGGGACTAGCCTACGAGCAGTACTTC. It codes for CASSQGPGLAYEQYF.

Only a few counts were recorded for this clone. The gene calls are TRBV19 and TRBJ2-1; D is possibly TRBD1 (5 bases). Germline lookup yields CDR1 LNHDA and CDR2 SQIVND (reference sequence). This CDR3 is 15 amino acids long. The ends were cut back, 5 bases at V and 0 bases at J, with 11 bases in the middle. DNA of the CDR3: TGTGCCAGTAGTGGGGCAGTGTTCTCCTACAATGAGCAGTTCTTC. Protein sequence: CASSGAVFSYNEQFF.

The J gene is TRBJ2-5, the V gene TRBV18; D is undetermined. CDR1 and CDR2 (germline): KGHSH, LQKENI. Trimming took off 3 bases at V and 9 bases at J, with 5 bases between the two ends. The CDR3 extends over 10 amino acids. This CDR3 is CASSPPAQYF. The CDR3 DNA sequence: TGTGCCAGCTCACCCCCGGCCCAGTACTTC.

The rearrangement joins TRBV10-3 to TRBJ2-2, with TRBD1 matching over 10 bases. V lost 4 bases, J lost 6 bases, and 14 bases stayed unmatched. This CDR3 has 18 amino acids. The germline V gene encodes CDR1 ENHRY and CDR2 SYGVKD. CDR3: CAISGGDRGQRYAGELFF. The DNA of the CDR3 is TGTGCCATCAGTGGAGGAGACAGGGGGCAACGGTATGCCGGGGAGCTGTTTTTT.

The gene calls are TRBV3-1 (or the pseudogene TRBV3-2) and TRBJ2-5; 9 nucleotides line up with TRBD1. The CDR3 is 15 amino acids. Germline V gene data show CDR1 as LGHDT and CDR2 as YNNKEL (reference sequence). The J segment lost 2 bases and the V segment lost 0 bases, leaving 1 base of the junction unmatched. CDR3 sequence reads: CASSQDGQGQETQYF. The CDR3 nucleotides are TGTGCCAGCAGCCAAGACGGACAGGGGCAAGAGACCCAGTACTTC.

V and J are TRBV11-1 and TRBJ1-1; D is unclear. The CDR3 has 13 amino acids. Between the trimmed V and J ends, which lost 0 bases and 3 bases, there was a span of 5 bases. The germline V gene has CDR1 SGHAT and CDR2 FQDESV (reference sequence). The CDR3 region is CASSLAKYTEAFF. In DNA, the CDR3 is TGTGCCAGCAGCTTAGCTAAATACACTGAAGCTTTCTTT.

The rearrangement joins TRBV10-1 to TRBJ2-3; 10 bases map to TRBD2. Germline V CDR1 and CDR2: WNHNN, SYGVQD (reference sequence). This CDR3 is built from 18 residues. J gave up 0 bases and V 0 bases, and 6 bases lay outside the gene matches. The DNA of the CDR3 is TGCGCCAGCAGTGAGTCGGGTAGCGGGAGGAAGAGCACAGATACGCAGTATTTT. It codes for CASSESGSGRKSTDTQYF.

The genes are TRBV2 and TRBJ1-4, with a tentative D call TRBD1 (5 bases). V was clipped by 2 bases and J by 7 bases, with 8 bases between them. Germline V gene sequence: CDR1 SNHLY, CDR2 FYNNEI. The length of the CDR3 is 13 residues. CDR3 amino acids: CASSELTAEKLFF. The CDR3 DNA reads TGTGCCAGCAGTGAATTGACAGCTGAAAAACTGTTTTTT.

CDR3 DNA sequence: TGTGCCAGCAGCGTCGCTAGCGGGAGTGAGACCCAGTACTTC. Encoded protein: CASSVASGSETQYF. The genes are TRBV9 and TRBJ2-5; 10 positions match TRBD2. The CDR3 contains 14 residues. Per germline, CDR1 SGDLS and CDR2 YYNGEE. V was pared by 2 bases and J by 5 bases, with 3 bases of the junction left unmatched.

The chain links TRBV2 to TRBJ1-1, with D perhaps TRBD1 (5 bases). The germline gives CDR1 SNHLY, CDR2 FYNNEI. Trimming took 7 bases from V and 4 from J, leaving 16 bases between them. CDR3 length: 14 amino acids. The CDR3 DNA sequence: TGTGCCAGCACCGACGGGGGGGGTGTCACTGAAGCTTTCTTT. As protein: CASTDGGGVTEAFF.

This rearrangement joins TRBV3-1 (or the pseudogene TRBV3-2) to TRBJ2-5; D remains ambiguous. The V gene lost 0 bases and the J gene lost 5 bases, with 13 bases spanning the gap. From germline, CDR1 is LGHDT and CDR2 YNNKEL (reference sequence). The CDR3 consists of 15 residues. For the CDR3, the DNA is TGTGCCAGCAGCCAAGATCCTGCCGGGTGGGAGACCCAGTACTTC. Encoded protein: CASSQDPAGWETQYF.

The chain employs TRBV28 and TRBJ1-2; D gene unclear. V dropped 6 bases and J dropped 1 base, with 12 bases sitting between them. Germline V gene sequence: CDR1 MDHEN, CDR2 SYDVKM. There are 14 residues in the CDR3. The CDR3 region is CASREASLNYGYTF. In nucleotides, the CDR3 is TGTGCCAGCAGAGAGGCTTCCCTTAACTATGGCTACACCTTC.

V usage is TRBV4-2 and J usage is TRBJ1-2; tentatively, D is TRBD1 (5 bases). In germline, CDR1 is LGHNA, CDR2 YNFKEQ. CDR3 length equals 15 residues. V was shortened by 1 base and J by 4 bases, with 13 bases between the two germline ends. In nucleotides, the CDR3 is TGTGCCAGCAGCCAAGTCAGGGCTGGAAGCTATGGCTACACCTTC. It yields the protein CASSQVRAGSYGYTF.

The count of this clone is one. The chain links TRBV6-5 to TRBJ1-3; D is unclear. V gave up 4 bases and J gave up 2 bases, with 6 bases separating them. CDR1 and CDR2 (germline): MNHEY, SVGAGI. There are 13 residues in the CDR3. The chain's CDR3 is CASSSGAGNTIYF. Written as DNA, the CDR3 is TGTGCCAGCAGTTCCGGGGCTGGAAACACCATATATTTT.